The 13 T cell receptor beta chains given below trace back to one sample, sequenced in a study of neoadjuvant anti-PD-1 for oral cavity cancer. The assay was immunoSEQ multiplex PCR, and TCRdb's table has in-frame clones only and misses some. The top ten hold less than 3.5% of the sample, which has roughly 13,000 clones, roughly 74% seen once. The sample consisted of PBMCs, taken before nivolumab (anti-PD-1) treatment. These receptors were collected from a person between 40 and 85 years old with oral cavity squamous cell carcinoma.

The chain's CDR3 is CASSLGGRNTGELFF. The CDR3, as DNA: TGTGCCAGCAGCTTAGGGGGGAGAAACACCGGGGAGCTGTTTTTT. V and J are TRBV7-9 and TRBJ2-2; D could derive from TRBD1 or TRBD2 (5 bases each). This CDR3 has 15 residues. Germline V lookup: CDR1 SEHNR, CDR2 FQNEAQ (reference sequence). Trimming cost V 1 base and J 2 bases, with 8 bases left between them.

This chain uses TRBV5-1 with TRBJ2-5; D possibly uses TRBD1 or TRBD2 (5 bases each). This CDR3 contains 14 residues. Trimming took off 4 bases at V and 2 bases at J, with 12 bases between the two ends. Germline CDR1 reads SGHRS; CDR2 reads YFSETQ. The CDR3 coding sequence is TGCGCCAGCAGCCCCGGGACGCCACAAGAGACCCAGTACTTC. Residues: CASSPGTPQETQYF.

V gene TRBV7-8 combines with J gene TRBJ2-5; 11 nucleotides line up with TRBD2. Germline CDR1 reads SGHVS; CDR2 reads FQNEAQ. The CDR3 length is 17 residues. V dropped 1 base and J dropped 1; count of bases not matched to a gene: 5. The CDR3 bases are TGTGCCAGCAGCTTAGGGCGACTAGCGGGACCCCAAGAGACCCAGTACTTC. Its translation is CASSLGRLAGPQETQYF.

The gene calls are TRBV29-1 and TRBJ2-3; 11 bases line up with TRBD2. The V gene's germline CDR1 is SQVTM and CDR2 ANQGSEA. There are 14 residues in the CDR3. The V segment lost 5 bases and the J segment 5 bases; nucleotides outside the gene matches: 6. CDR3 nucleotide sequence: TGCAGCGTTTATCTTAGCGGGAGGGGAGATACGCAGTATTTT. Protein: CSVYLSGRGDTQYF.

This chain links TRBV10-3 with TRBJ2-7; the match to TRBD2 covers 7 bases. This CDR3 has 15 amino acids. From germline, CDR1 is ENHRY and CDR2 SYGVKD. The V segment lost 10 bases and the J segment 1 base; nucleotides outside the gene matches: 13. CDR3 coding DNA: TGTGCCACCATGAGGGAGGGTGGCGTTTCCTACGAGCAGTACTTC. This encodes CATMREGGVSYEQYF.

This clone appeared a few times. DNA of the CDR3: TGTGCCAGCAGCTTGATGGGGACTTTACAAGAGACCCAGTACTTC. It specifies CASSLMGTLQETQYF. The chain is built from TRBV5-4 and TRBJ2-5; TRBD2 might be the D (6 bases). Per germline, CDR1 SGHNT and CDR2 YYREEE (reference sequence). V lost 1 base to trimming and J lost 2 bases, with 12 bases between them. The CDR3 totals 15 residues.

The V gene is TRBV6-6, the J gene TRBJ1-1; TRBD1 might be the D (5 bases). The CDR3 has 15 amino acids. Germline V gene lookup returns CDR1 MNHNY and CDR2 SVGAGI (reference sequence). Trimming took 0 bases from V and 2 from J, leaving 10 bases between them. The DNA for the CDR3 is TGTGCCAGCAGTTACTCGAACAGGCGAAACACTGAAGCTTTCTTT. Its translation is CASSYSNRRNTEAFF.

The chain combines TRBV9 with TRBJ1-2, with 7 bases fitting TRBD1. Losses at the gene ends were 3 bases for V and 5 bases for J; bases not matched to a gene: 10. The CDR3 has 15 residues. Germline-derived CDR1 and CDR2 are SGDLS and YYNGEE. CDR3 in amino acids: CASSASTGVGYGYTF. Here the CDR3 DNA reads TGTGCCAGCAGCGCGTCAACAGGGGTGGGGTATGGCTACACCTTC.

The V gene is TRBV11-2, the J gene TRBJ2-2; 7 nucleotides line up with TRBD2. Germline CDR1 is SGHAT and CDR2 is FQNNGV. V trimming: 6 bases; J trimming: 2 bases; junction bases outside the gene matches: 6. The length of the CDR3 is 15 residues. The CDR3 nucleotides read TGTGCCAGCAGTTTACGCGGGGGAAACACCGGGGAGCTGTTTTTT. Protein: CASSLRGGNTGELFF.

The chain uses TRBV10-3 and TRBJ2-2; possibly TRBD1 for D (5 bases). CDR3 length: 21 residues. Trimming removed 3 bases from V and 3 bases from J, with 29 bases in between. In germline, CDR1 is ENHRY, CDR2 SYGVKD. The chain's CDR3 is CAISDLAGLWGAGIHTGELFF. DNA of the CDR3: TGTGCCATCAGTGATTTGGCCGGCCTATGGGGCGCAGGAATTCACACCGGGGAGCTGTTTTTT.

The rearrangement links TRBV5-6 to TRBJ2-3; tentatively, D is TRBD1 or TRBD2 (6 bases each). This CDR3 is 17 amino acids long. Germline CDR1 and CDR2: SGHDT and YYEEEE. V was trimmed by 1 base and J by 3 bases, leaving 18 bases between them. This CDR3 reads CASSLFQGRMGTDTQYF. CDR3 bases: TGTGCCAGCAGCTTGTTCCAGGGGAGGATGGGTACAGATACGCAGTATTTT.

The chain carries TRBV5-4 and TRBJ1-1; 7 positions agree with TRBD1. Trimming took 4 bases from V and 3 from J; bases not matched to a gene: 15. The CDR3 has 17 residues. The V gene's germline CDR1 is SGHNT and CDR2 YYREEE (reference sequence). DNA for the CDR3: TGTGCCAGCAGCCATGGGACAGCTACTAAAATGTACACTGAAGCTTTCTTT. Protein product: CASSHGTATKMYTEAFF.

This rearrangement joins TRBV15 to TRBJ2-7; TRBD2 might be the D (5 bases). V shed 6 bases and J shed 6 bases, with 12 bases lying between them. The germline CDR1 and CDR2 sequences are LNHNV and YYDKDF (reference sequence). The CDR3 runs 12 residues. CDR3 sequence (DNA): TGTGCCACCAGTCAGCGTGCGGGCGAGCAGTACTTC. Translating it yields CATSQRAGEQYF.